This entry lists 18 T cell receptor beta chains sequenced from one sample in a study of blood T cell repertoires in COVID-19. Assay used: immunoSEQ multiplex PCR; TCRdb lists only in-frame clones, some missing. The sample carries hundreds of thousands of clones, about 80% recorded once. Sequencing used peripheral blood. These receptors all come from a woman aged 45 to 65 who had recovered from COVID-19.

The genes are TRBV4-1 and TRBJ2-3, with TRBD2 matching 9 bases. V was clipped by 1 base and J by 0 bases; unmatched bases: 11. CDR3 length equals 19 residues. In germline, CDR1 is MGHRA, CDR2 YSYEKL. In nucleotides, the CDR3 is TGCGCCAGCAGCCAAGGTTTGTCGTCTAGCGGGGTTAGCACAGATACGCAGTATTTT. Protein sequence: CASSQGLSSSGVSTDTQYF.

V usage is TRBV5-6 and J usage is TRBJ1-4; D is uncertain. Germline V CDR1 and CDR2: SGHDT, YYEEEE. The V end lost 4 bases, the J end lost 3 bases, and 13 bases lay between the germline ends. There are 15 residues in the CDR3. CDR3 sequence (DNA): TGTGCCAGCAGCCCGCACCTACCGGCTAATGAAAAACTGTTTTTT. Amino acids: CASSPHLPANEKLFF.

On this clone: Mismatch with germline at one junction end may stem from a read error. This sequence joins TRBV3-1 (or the pseudogene TRBV3-2) and TRBJ1-1, with D possibly matching TRBD1 (6 bases). The CDR3 extends over 13 amino acids. CDR1 and CDR2 (germline): LGHDT, YNNKEL (reference sequence). This CDR3 is CASSQGQITEAFF. In nucleotides, the CDR3 is TGTGCCAGCAGTCAAGGACAGATCACTGAAGCTTTCTTT.

The count of this clone is one. This chain joins TRBV12-5 and TRBJ2-5, with 8 positions matching TRBD2. Losses at the gene ends were 2 bases for V and 5 bases for J; bases not matched to a gene: 4. Per the germline V gene, CDR1 is LGHNT and CDR2 is FRNRAP. CDR3 size: 14 residues. The CDR3 region has the DNA TGTGCTAGTGGTTTGACGGGAGGGACCGAGACCCAGTACTTC. Its translation is CASGLTGGTETQYF.

The V gene is TRBV28, the J gene TRBJ1-2, with 9 bases fitting TRBD1. CDR1 is MDHEN and CDR2 is SYDVKM in the germline V gene. CDR3 size: 15 residues. Trimming took 6 bases from V and 5 from J; bases not matched to a gene: 10. This CDR3 is CASRPGTGIEYGYTF. For the CDR3, the DNA is TGTGCCAGCAGACCCGGGACAGGGATAGAATATGGCTACACCTTC.

The J gene is TRBJ2-7, the V gene TRBV7-9, with 7 bases matching TRBD1. The J segment lost 5 bases and the V segment lost 0 bases, leaving 7 bases of the junction unmatched. In germline, CDR1 is SEHNR, CDR2 FQNEAQ (reference sequence). The CDR3 sequence is 15 residues long. CDR3 DNA sequence: TGTGCCAGCAGCTTAGCGATGACAGGGTCCCACGAGCAGTACTTC. Amino acids: CASSLAMTGSHEQYF. Full variable domain (remainder filled in from reference TRBV7-9 and TRBJ2-7): DTGVSQNPRHKITKRGQNVTFRCDPISEHNRLYWYRQTLGQGPEFLTYFQNEAQLEKSRLLSDRFSAERPKGSFSTLEIQRTEQGDSAMYLCASSLAMTGSHEQYFGPGTRLTVT.

The V call is TRBV15, the J call TRBJ2-7; D is ambiguous. Between the trimmed V and J ends, which lost 0 bases and 2 bases, there was a span of 14 bases. CDR1 LNHNV and CDR2 YYDKDF come from the germline V gene (reference sequence). This CDR3 contains 16 residues. The CDR3: CATSRDLNIPTYEQYF. CDR3 in DNA: TGTGCCACCAGCAGAGATTTGAACATACCCACCTACGAGCAGTACTTC.

This clone was seen once. The chain is built from TRBV29-1 and TRBJ2-2, with 13 nucleotides matching TRBD2. This CDR3 spans 14 amino acids. Germline CDR1 and CDR2: SQVTM and ANQGSEA. V gave up 8 bases and J gave up 6 bases; unmatched junction bases: 6. Here the CDR3 reads CSPLAGGSPGELFF. The CDR3 DNA reads TGCAGCCCACTAGCGGGGGGGTCTCCCGGGGAGCTGTTTTTT.

The chain combines TRBV7-2 with TRBJ2-2; TRBD2 is a possible D gene (7 bases). Germline CDR1 and CDR2: SGHTA and FQGNSA. This CDR3 has 19 residues. V lost 5 bases, J lost 4 bases, and 26 bases lay in between. The CDR3 is CASSTPMGLRGARTGELFF. The DNA for the CDR3 is TGTGCCAGCAGCACCCCCATGGGGCTACGGGGGGCGCGCACCGGGGAGCTGTTTTTT.

About this clone: One junction end does not reproduce the germline sequence, and a read error may be involved. The chain carries TRBV27 and TRBJ2-5; 9 nucleotides line up with TRBD2. This CDR3 is 17 amino acids long. From germline, CDR1 is MNHEY and CDR2 SMNVEV (reference sequence). The DNA for the CDR3 is TGTGCCAGCAGTTTATCGAAGACAGCGGGAGGCCAAGACACCCAGTACTTC. It yields the protein CASSLSKTAGGQDTQYF.

The count of this clone is one. The chain carries TRBV6-5 and TRBJ2-7, with 8 bases fitting TRBD1. The CDR3 has 13 amino acids. V shed 6 bases, J shed 7 bases, and the junction held 8 bases outside the gene matches. CDR1 and CDR2 from the germline V gene are MNHEY and SVGAGI. CDR3 in DNA: TGTGCCAGCAGCCCAGGACAGGGTGGAGAGCAGTACTTC. Its protein product is CASSPGQGGEQYF.

This clone was counted ten times or more. The chain links TRBV28 to TRBJ2-2, with a possible D match to TRBD1 (5 bases). V lost 6 bases, J lost 2 bases, and 13 bases lay in between. Germline values: CDR1 MDHEN, CDR2 SYDVKM. CDR3 length: 15 residues. The CDR3 nucleotides are TGTGCCAGCAGACCTGGGGCGGCCAACACCGGGGAGCTGTTTTTT. Translation gives CASRPGAANTGELFF.

The chain carries TRBV3-1 (or the pseudogene TRBV3-2) and TRBJ2-3; 12 bases map to TRBD2. CDR1 and CDR2 (germline): LGHDT, YNNKEL (reference sequence). After removal of 5 bases from V and 0 bases from J, the junction contained 3 bases not matched to a gene. CDR3 size: 16 residues. The CDR3 region has the DNA TGTGCCAGCAGCGGGACTAGCGGGTTTAGCACAGATACGCAGTATTTT. It specifies CASSGTSGFSTDTQYF.

The chain links TRBV6-1 to TRBJ2-7; D uncertain. Germline assignment: CDR1 MNHNS and CDR2 SASEGT. This CDR3 comprises 16 residues. Trimming removed 4 bases at V and 1 base at J, with 17 bases between. The CDR3 loop is CASSASGASGSYEQYF. CDR3 bases: TGTGCCAGCAGTGCCTCCGGCGCGTCGGGTTCCTACGAGCAGTACTTC.

In this sample, this clone turned up once. The genes are TRBV24-1 and TRBJ2-5, with D perhaps matching TRBD2 (6 bases). Germline V gene sequence: CDR1 KGHDR, CDR2 SFDVKD. The CDR3 is 13 residues long. Trimming left V 4 bases short and J 2 bases short, with 7 bases between. CDR3 sequence: CATSDGGQETQYF. Written as DNA, the CDR3 is TGTGCCACCAGTGACGGGGGACAAGAGACCCAGTACTTC.

The chain couples TRBV9 to TRBJ2-7; 14 bases map to TRBD2. This CDR3 is 16 amino acids long. The junction had 3 bases not matched to a gene; V was cut back by 4 bases and J by 0 bases. Germline V lookup: CDR1 SGDLS, CDR2 YYNGEE. CDR3 residues: CASSQGTSGSSYEQYF. The CDR3 coding sequence is TGTGCCAGCAGCCAAGGGACTAGCGGGAGCTCCTACGAGCAGTACTTC.

Regarding this clone: The same CDR3 is also encoded by other DNA sequences in this sample. The rearrangement uses TRBV5-1 and TRBJ2-3; unclear D gene. The CDR3 consists of 14 residues. Trimming shortened V by 4 bases and J by 1 base, and 10 bases separated the two germline ends. In germline, CDR1 is SGHRS, CDR2 YFSETQ. The CDR3 region has the DNA TGCGCCAGCAGCCCCCTTCGGGGCACAGATACGCAGTATTTT. This codes for CASSPLRGTDTQYF.

The V call is TRBV28, the J call TRBJ1-1; D may be TRBD1 (5 bases). The germline V gene encodes CDR1 MDHEN and CDR2 SYDVKM. CDR3 length equals 14 residues. V lost 4 bases, J lost 4 bases, and 13 bases lay in between. The DNA for the CDR3 is TGTGCCAGCAGTTATCGGGGGGGATCCACTGAAGCTTTCTTT. Translating it yields CASSYRGGSTEAFF.